This T cell receptor (beta chain) was identified during a study of identical twins. One entry per CDR3 protein, called by TCRdb with MiXCR from the 5' RACE reads. Of roughly 250,000 distinct CDR3 sequences in the sample, 11% to 15% were seen once. The CDR3 has 14 amino acids. Germline V gene data show CDR1 as ENHRY and CDR2 as SYGVKD. V shed 6 bases, J shed 3 bases, and the junction held 3 bases outside the gene matches. This clonotype was found a few times. V usage is TRBV10-3 and J usage is TRBJ2-7; TRBD1 aligns across 12 bases. The sample comprised memory (CD45RO+) T cells sorted from blood. The TCR originated in a woman aged 18-35 years in good health. CDR3 nucleotides: TGTGCCATCAGGGGACAGGGGGCTTTCTACGAGCAGTACTTC. This codes for CAIRGQGAFYEQYF.